What follows is one TCR beta chain and its context. The data are from a study of blood T cell repertoires in COVID-19. Across the whole study: Samples came from the United States, Italy and Spain, spanning acute and convalescent COVID-19. Sample material is recorded as cDNA or gDNA derived from T cells, B-cell-depleted T cells, or PBMCs.

Germline CDR1 and CDR2: MNHEY and SVGAGI. The trim removed 6 bases at V and 5 bases at J, leaving 7 bases unmatched. The CDR3 totals 14 residues. As processed by the authors: Reference gene primer amplification yielded estimated nucleated cell counts. TCRdb's table, derived via immunoSEQ multiplex PCR, lists solely in-frame clones and lacks some. V, J and clone size are taken as reported in that table, and D and trimming were inferred from the DNA itself. The table has about 50,000 clones, about 83% seen once. The sequenced sample was peripheral blood. The sequence was obtained from a man between 40 and 49 years old with acute or convalescent COVID-19. J is TRBJ1-1 and V is TRBV6-5; 9 nucleotides agree with TRBD1. CDR3 amino acids: CASSPQGARTEAFF. The DNA for the CDR3 is TGTGCCAGCAGCCCACAGGGGGCGCGAACTGAAGCTTTCTTT.